A single sample gave rise to the 4 T cell receptor beta chains below, sequenced in a study of T cell repertoires in cytomegalovirus infection. These receptors lack a known antigen. From the reads, TCRdb called clonotypes with MiXCR, one entry per CDR3 protein. The table records under 200,000 distinct CDR3 sequences, 20% to 25% of them present only once. The input for sequencing was CD8+ T cells from cultured PBMCs, taken from culture after CMV antigen stimulation. All receptors derive from a human donor in good health (CMV status not recorded). Some clones in this sample may be carry-over from other donors' samples.

The V and J genes are TRBV6-6 and TRBJ1-2; D not certain. There are 14 residues in the CDR3. CDR1 and CDR2 from the germline V gene are MNHNY and SVGAGI (reference sequence). Trimming removed 5 bases at V and 6 bases at J, with 16 bases between. CDR3 amino acids: CASSDLSAWDGYTF. DNA of the CDR3: TGTGCCAGCAGTGATCTGTCTGCGTGGGATGGCTACACCTTC.

The chain employs TRBV6-6 and TRBJ2-7; D unresolved. The CDR3 extends over 19 amino acids. Germline-derived CDR1 and CDR2 are MNHNY and SVGAGI (reference sequence). V gave up 0 bases and J gave up 3 bases, with 24 bases separating them. As DNA, the CDR3 is TGTGCCAGCAGTTACTCCCGCCAGCCTCCGTCGCCGGATAACTACGAGCAGTACTTC. Encoded protein: CASSYSRQPPSPDNYEQYF.

V gene TRBV7-2 combines with J gene TRBJ1-1; D remains unclear. This CDR3 has 15 residues. The V gene's germline CDR1 is SGHTA and CDR2 FQGNSA. The V and J ends lost 5 bases and 8 bases respectively, with 21 bases between them. CDR3 coding DNA: TGTGCCAGCAGCCCAAGAATTCGGGTAGATGCAGAAGCTTTCTTT. It encodes CASSPRIRVDAEAFF.

This chain joins TRBV19 and TRBJ2-5, with a possible D match to TRBD1 (5 bases). Germline assignment: CDR1 LNHDA and CDR2 SQIVND (reference sequence). Trimming pared 0 bases from V and 1 base from J, leaving 6 bases between. There are 14 residues in the CDR3. The CDR3: CASSIEDSQETQYF. For the CDR3, the DNA is TGTGCCAGTAGTATAGAAGACAGCCAAGAGACCCAGTACTTC.